This is a list of T cell receptor beta chains from one sample in a study of human T cells and chemical hapten exposure. From the RACE reads, TCRdb called clonotypes with MiXCR, one entry per CDR3 protein. The sample lists 380,000 or so distinct CDR3 sequences, 5.5% occurring once. Sequencing used whole blood, obtained in connection with sensitization to the hapten diphenylcyclopropenone (DPC). These receptors came from a woman between 18 and 29 years old with alopecia areata. Some clones in this sample may be carry-over from other donors' samples. Each CDR3 is given without its conserved first and last residue. The D gene is left open where the match is weak. Clone size is stated in some rows and not others, as once, few, many or a class when expanded.

TRBV19	TRBJ1-2	NA	NA	ASRLAGSYGYT
TRBV5-1	TRBJ2-1	many	NA	ASSFKLASNEQF
TRBV5-4	TRBJ1-2	many	NA	ASSLAGTHGYT
TRBV7-9	TRBJ2-3	few	TRBD1	ASSPRGPSTDTQY
TRBV10-3	TRBJ2-1	NA	NA	AISGGYPSSYNEQF
TRBV6-5	TRBJ2-4	many	TRBD2	ASRMAGGHKNIQY
TRBV19	TRBJ2-2	few	TRBD2	ASRALRLAGYTGELF
TRBV7-3	TRBJ1-1	many	TRBD1	ASSLMQGAEAF
TRBV11-2	TRBJ2-5	many	TRBD2	ASGRTSGGAETQY
TRBV6-5	TRBJ1-2	many	NA	ASSPLRAGSVGYT
TRBV12-3/TRBV12-4	TRBJ1-4	NA	NA	ASTNLIATNEKLF
TRBV11-2	TRBJ2-3	few	NA	ASSPFMRPDTQY
TRBV29-1	TRBJ1-3	many	NA	SVEDYTANGASGNTIY
TRBV7-2	TRBJ1-2	NA	NA	ASWGARDGYT
TRBV7-3	TRBJ1-1	NA	NA	ASSSTGTSEAF
TRBV6-1	TRBJ2-1	few	TRBD1	ASSEGQGGNEQF
TRBV28	TRBJ2-7	few	TRBD1	ASSEVGTGSEQY
TRBV28	TRBJ1-1	few	NA	ASISWRGTEAF
TRBV2	TRBJ2-2	few	NA	ASLGRLNTGELF
TRBV5-4	TRBJ2-5	many	TRBD2	ASSLPGGPETQY
TRBV7-2	TRBJ1-1	many	TRBD1	ASSWPGQGAEAF
TRBV10-3	TRBJ2-1	few	NA	ATQGAPDYEQF
TRBV6-6	TRBJ1-1	many	TRBD1	ASTQTGRNSEAF
TRBV12-3/TRBV12-4	TRBJ1-3	many	NA	ASSLDRADGNTIY
TRBV20-1	TRBJ1-5	many	TRBD1	SAETGNSNQPQH
TRBV10-3	TRBJ2-7	NA	NA	AISKGNNDEQY
TRBV28	TRBJ1-1	many	TRBD1	ASSLLGQGKTEAF
TRBV4-2	TRBJ1-1	many	NA	ASSQDNPGTEAF
TRBV7-2	TRBJ2-3	few	TRBD1	ASRPPGQATDTQY
TRBV2	TRBJ1-5	many	TRBD1	ASSQQGRNQPQH
TRBV4-3	TRBJ2-3	many	NA	ASSQDHGNFRSTDTQY
TRBV18	TRBJ2-1	many	NA	ASSPPQGRSYNEQF
TRBV18	TRBJ2-2	NA	NA	ASSPLSGTGELF
TRBV10-3	TRBJ2-3	few	TRBD2	AISVKSGLARNTDTQY
TRBV5-5	TRBJ2-3	many	NA	ASSLDGNSDTQY
TRBV6-1	TRBJ2-2	NA	TRBD1	ASSLTGGDTGELF
TRBV5-1	TRBJ2-1	many	NA	ASSPGSGGKDEQF
TRBV28	TRBJ1-4	many	TRBD1	ASRATGYEKLF
TRBV29-1	TRBJ1-1	many	NA	SVDYGSAEAF
TRBV28	TRBJ2-7	many	NA	ASSWTPYYEQYWQY
TRBV7-9	TRBJ2-3	NA	TRBD2	ASSRNPLLAGGLGGTDTQY
TRBV3-1	TRBJ2-5	many	NA	ASSRPVSETQY
TRBV10-3	TRBJ1-1	few	NA	ATRAKPDAEAF
TRBV29-1	TRBJ2-1	many	NA	SVDFRAKPGNEQF
TRBV27	TRBJ2-3	many	NA	ASSPVAALGDTQY
TRBV4-2	TRBJ1-2	many	TRBD1	ASSHTGTGGAGIYYGYT
TRBV7-9	TRBJ2-1	many	NA	ASSLGVGGEQF
TRBV6-5	TRBJ2-5	many	NA	ASSGRVQETQY
TRBV5-1	TRBJ2-2	NA	NA	ASSWGGAGELF
TRBV2	TRBJ1-5	NA	TRBD1	ASSRGQGVGPQH
TRBV28	TRBJ2-4	many	NA	ASSNSILAKNIQY
TRBV4-1	TRBJ2-7	few	TRBD2	ASSHTGTRLYEQY
TRBV12-3/TRBV12-4	TRBJ2-3	NA	NA	ASRSSAGLTDTQY
TRBV28	TRBJ2-1	many	NA	ASSFRVQEQF
TRBV9	TRBJ1-5	many	TRBD1	ASSETGASNQPQH
TRBV5-1	TRBJ1-6	few	TRBD1	ASSLGTGLGSPLH
TRBV6-2/TRBV6-3	TRBJ1-2	few	NA	ASSPQRDYGYT
TRBV6-2/TRBV6-3	TRBJ1-2	few	NA	ASRPEDHYGYT
TRBV11-1	TRBJ1-1	many	NA	ASSPYTGPEAF